These T cell receptor beta chains were read from a single sample in a study of regulatory T cells in long-lasting Graves disease. Using its own MiXCR run on the multiplex PCR reads, TCRdb lists one record per CDR3 protein. The sample includes roughly 430,000 distinct CDR3 sequences, over 20% of them seen just once. Here the sequenced sample was peripheral blood mononuclear cells (PBMCs), taken when the disease was refractory, from a patient treated with antithyroid drugs. The receptors stem from a female donor with Graves disease. CDR3s include the opening cysteine and the closing phenylalanine or tryptophan. D genes are given only for firm matches. Some rows have no size entry. The others give once, few or many, or a class for an expanded clone.

TRBD1	many	TRBV20-1	TRBJ1-5	TGCAGTGCTTGGGACAGGAATCAGCCCCAGCATTTT	CSAWDRNQPQHF
TRBD1	many	TRBV2	TRBJ2-5	TGTGCCAGCAGTCCCGACAGGGGCCCGCAAGAGACCCAGTACTTC	CASSPDRGPQETQYF
NA	many	TRBV9	TRBJ2-2	TGTGCCAGCAGCGTAGACAGGAACACCGGGGAGCTGTTTTTT	CASSVDRNTGELFF
NA	few	TRBV20-1	TRBJ2-1	TGCAGTGCTAGAGTGAATGAGCAGTTCTTC	CSARVNEQFF
TRBD1	many	TRBV28	TRBJ1-2	TGTGCCAGCAGTTTAGGGGGACAGGGGGCGCCGGTTTATGGCTACACCTTC	CASSLGGQGAPVYGYTF
NA	many	TRBV27	TRBJ2-5	TGTGCCAGCAGTCCCACCGGACGGTTACCAGGGGAGACCCAGTACTTC	CASSPTGRLPGETQYF
TRBD1	few	TRBV6-1	TRBJ2-1	TGTGCCAGCAGGACTACAGGGGGCTATGAGCAGTTCTTC	CASRTTGGYEQFF
TRBD2	many	TRBV28	TRBJ2-5	TGTGCCAGCAGGGGATCTAGCGGGAGGGCCTTTGAGACCCAGTACTTC	CASRGSSGRAFETQYF
NA	few	TRBV15	TRBJ2-7	TGTGCCACCAGTACAACCCCCTCGGGGGCCCTATACGAGCAGTACTTC	CATSTTPSGALYEQYF
TRBD2	NA	TRBV7-8	TRBJ2-7	TGTGCCAGCAGCTTAAATCCCCGGGAGGGTTCTTGGGAGCAGTACTTC	CASSLNPREGSWEQYF
TRBD1	few	TRBV4-1	TRBJ2-7	TGCGCCAGCAGCCCTGGGACAGGGACCGAGCAGTACTTC	CASSPGTGTEQYF
TRBD1	many	TRBV7-2	TRBJ2-5	TGTGCCAGCAGCTTAAGGGGCAGGGGGCGAGAGACCCAGTACTTC	CASSLRGRGRETQYF
NA	NA	TRBV24-1	TRBJ2-7	TGTGCCACCAGTGATTTTACAGGGCACGAGCAGTACTTC	CATSDFTGHEQYF
NA	many	TRBV28	TRBJ2-4	TGTGCCAGCAGTTTCCTAGGGCAGGGACTGACCAAAAACATTCAGTACTTC	CASSFLGQGLTKNIQYF
TRBD2	many	TRBV2	TRBJ2-2	TGTGCCAGCAGTGATACTAGCGGGAGGAAGCTGTTTTTT	CASSDTSGRKLFF
TRBD1	few	TRBV15	TRBJ2-5	TGTGCCACCATACAGGGGGCGGGAGAGACCCAGTACTTC	CATIQGAGETQYF
TRBD2	few	TRBV5-1	TRBJ2-5	TGCGCCAGCAGCACCCTAGCGGGAGGGCCGGTGGAGACCCAGTACTTC	CASSTLAGGPVETQYF
NA	many	TRBV6-1	TRBJ2-2	TGTGCCAGTAAGGGAACGGCGAACACCGGGGAGCTGTTTTTT	CASKGTANTGELFF
NA	few	TRBV4-2	TRBJ2-2	TGTGCCAGCAGCCAAGAGACAGGTACCACCGGGGAGCTGTTTTTT	CASSQETGTTGELFF
NA	many	TRBV2	TRBJ2-7	TGTGCCAGCATCCCTTCGTCGCACTCCTACGAGCAGTACTTC	CASIPSSHSYEQYF
NA	many	TRBV27	TRBJ2-5	TGTGCCAGCAGTCCCTTCACAAAAGAGACCCAGTACTTC	CASSPFTKETQYF
TRBD1	NA	TRBV20-1	TRBJ2-5	TGCAGTGCTAGAGATCAGGGGGCTACCTGGTCAAAACAAGAGACCCAGTACTTC	CSARDQGATWSKQETQYF
TRBD1	few	TRBV20-1	TRBJ1-4	TGCAGTGCACCGACAGGGCGGCTCGTGAATGAAAAACTGTTTTTT	CSAPTGRLVNEKLFF
TRBD2	many	TRBV20-1	TRBJ2-5	TGCAGTGCAGAACTAGCGGGAGGATGGCAGGAGACCCAGTACTTC	CSAELAGGWQETQYF
TRBD1	few	TRBV29-1	TRBJ1-2	TGCAGCGTTGAAGCGCAGGGGGACTATGGCTACACCTTC	CSVEAQGDYGYTF
NA	NA	TRBV20-1	TRBJ2-3	TGCAGTGCTAGACTCTCCATGACAGATACGCAGTATTTT	CSARLSMTDTQYF
TRBD2	few	TRBV28	TRBJ2-3	TGTGCCAGCATGGGGACTAGCGGGAGCACAGATACGCAGTATTTT	CASMGTSGSTDTQYF
TRBD1	few	TRBV15	TRBJ2-3	TGTGCCACCAGCCCACTAGACAGGGGCACAGATACGCAGTATTTT	CATSPLDRGTDTQYF
TRBD2	many	TRBV28	TRBJ2-7	TGTGCCAGCAGTTTATATAGCGGGGGGCCTGAAGAGCAGTACTTC	CASSLYSGGPEEQYF
NA	NA	TRBV6-2/TRBV6-3	TRBJ2-1	TGTGCCAGCAGTTGGGGCGGAGGCGACTACAATGAGCAGTTCTTC	CASSWGGGDYNEQFF
NA	NA	TRBV2	TRBJ2-1	TGTGCCAGCAGTGACGATCTTGGGCGGGATTACAATGAGCAGTTCTTC	CASSDDLGRDYNEQFF
NA	NA	TRBV28	TRBJ2-3	TGTGCCAGCAGTTCCCTAGGAGGGGGGGCAGATACGCAGTATTTT	CASSSLGGGADTQYF
NA	many	TRBV20-1	TRBJ2-7	TGCAGTGCTAGAGGGATACCCCCCTGGGACGAGCAGTACTTC	CSARGIPPWDEQYF
TRBD2	many	TRBV7-9	TRBJ2-4	TGTGCCAGCAGCTTAGACGGGGGGACCAAAAACATTCAGTACTTC	CASSLDGGTKNIQYF
NA	many	TRBV28	TRBJ1-5	TGTGCCACCAAGGGAACTAGTGCTGGGCCCCAGCATTTT	CATKGTSAGPQHF
TRBD2	few	TRBV28	TRBJ2-1	TGTGCCAGCAGTTTTATCCCTGCTAGCGGGAGATACCATGAGCAGTTCTTC	CASSFIPASGRYHEQFF
TRBD2	many	TRBV7-2	TRBJ2-5	TGTGCCAGCAGCTCGCCTATGCGGGGGCAAGAGACCCAGTACTTC	CASSSPMRGQETQYF
NA	NA	TRBV5-1	TRBJ1-2	TGCGTCAGCAGCCCCAGCGGCAGACATAACTATGGCTACACCTTC	CVSSPSGRHNYGYTF
TRBD2	many	TRBV6-5	TRBJ2-5	TGTGCCAGCAGTTACTCGAACCGACTAGCGGGAGAAGAGACCCAGTACTTC	CASSYSNRLAGEETQYF
NA	few	TRBV25-1	TRBJ2-5	TGTGCCGCACGAGACTCCGAGACCCAGTACTTC	CAARDSETQYF
TRBD2	NA	TRBV5-6	TRBJ2-6	TGTGCCAGCAGTCCGGGGGGGGCTGGGGCCAACGTCCTGACTTTC	CASSPGGAGANVLTF
TRBD2	NA	TRBV29-1	TRBJ2-7	TGCAGCGTTGATGGGCTAGCGGGAGGGCCCTACGAGCAGTACTTC	CSVDGLAGGPYEQYF
NA	many	TRBV28	TRBJ2-7	TGTGCCAGCAGCCTCTGGAATTCTTCCTACGAGCAGTACTTC	CASSLWNSSYEQYF
TRBD2	NA	TRBV6-5	TRBJ2-2	TGTGCCAGCAGTTACCTTGGGACTAGCGAGAACACCGGGGAGCTGTTTTTT	CASSYLGTSENTGELFF
TRBD2	many	TRBV3-1	TRBJ2-2	TGTGCCAGCAGCCCGGGACTAGTCACCGGGGAGCTGTTTTTT	CASSPGLVTGELFF
NA	few	TRBV28	TRBJ1-1	TGTGCCAGCAGTTCGGGGCGGGGGAGCACTGAAGCTTTCTTT	CASSSGRGSTEAFF
TRBD2	few	TRBV3-1	TRBJ2-5	TGTGCCAGCAGCCAAACCACTAGCGGGACGTTCGAGACCCAGTACTTC	CASSQTTSGTFETQYF
NA	few	TRBV3-1	TRBJ2-7	TGTGCCAGCAGCCGGACTACCCGAGGGGAGCAGTACTTC	CASSRTTRGEQYF
NA	NA	TRBV27	TRBJ2-3	TGTGCCAGCAGTTTAGGCGAGTATGTGAGCACAGATACGCAGTATTTT	CASSLGEYVSTDTQYF
NA	few	TRBV5-6	TRBJ1-2	TGTGCCAGCAGCTTGGAGGGGACCTATGGCTACACCTTC	CASSLEGTYGYTF
TRBD2	few	TRBV19	TRBJ2-2	TGTGCCAGTAGTATGGGGACTAGCATCGGGGAGCTGTTTTTT	CASSMGTSIGELFF
NA	NA	TRBV10-3	TRBJ2-7	TGTGCCATCAGCCCTCCGGGCGGGGAGCAGTACTTC	CAISPPGGEQYF
TRBD1	once	TRBV7-9	TRBJ2-6	TGTGCCAGCAGCCTCGCCGGGACAGGGGGCAGTGGGGCCAACGTCCTGACTTTC	CASSLAGTGGSGANVLTF
NA	many	TRBV5-1	TRBJ2-7	TGCGCCAGCAGCTTGGACTCCAGCTTCGTGAACGAGCAGTACTTC	CASSLDSSFVNEQYF
NA	NA	TRBV27	TRBJ2-4	TGTGCCAGCAGTTCTTTTCCCGGGACGGGTGATAACATTCAGTACTTC	CASSSFPGTGDNIQYF
NA	NA	TRBV11-2	TRBJ2-3	TGTGCCAGCAGCTTAGAGACCGACACAGATACGCAGTATTTT	CASSLETDTDTQYF
TRBD2	few	TRBV27	TRBJ2-1	TGTGCCAGCAGTCGATGGACTAGCAGGAGGATCGATGAGCAGTTCTTC	CASSRWTSRRIDEQFF
TRBD1	few	TRBV9	TRBJ1-2	TGTGCCAGCAGCGCGCCGGGACAGGGGAACTATGGCTACACCTTC	CASSAPGQGNYGYTF
TRBD2	many	TRBV28	TRBJ2-5	TGTGCCAGCAGTTTAGGGGGACTAGCGGGAATACAAGAGACCCAGTACTTC	CASSLGGLAGIQETQYF
TRBD2	NA	TRBV3-1	TRBJ2-2	TGTGCCAGCAGCCGTGGACTAGCGGGTTCGAACACCGGGGAGCTGTTTTTT	CASSRGLAGSNTGELFF